The 24 T cell receptor beta chains presented below share a single source sample, sequenced in a study of T-cell memory formation after mild COVID-19. Via MiXCR, TCRdb re-called the 5' RACE reads, giving one row per CDR3 protein. The data show roughly 480,000 distinct CDR3 sequences, about 23% seen once. Sequencing was carried out using PBMCs or a T cell subset sorted from them (not recorded which). The receptor source for this set is an adult woman who had mild COVID-19 (a few samples of this study predate the infection). Cell type and time point are not known.

The rearrangement links TRBV5-1 to TRBJ2-1; unclear D gene. The CDR3 extends over 14 amino acids. Trimming removed 5 bases at V and 3 bases at J, with 12 bases between. Germline CDR1 SGHRS, CDR2 YFSETQ. The CDR3 bases are TGCGCCAGCAGGGTTGGTACCCTCTACAATGAGCAGTTCTTC. The encoded protein is CASRVGTLYNEQFF.

This clonotype has only a few counts. The CDR3 reads CASESSYEQYF. CDR3 DNA: TGTGCCAGTGAGAGCTCCTACGAGCAGTACTTC. V and J are TRBV7-8 and TRBJ2-7; D gene uncertain. CDR3 length: 11 residues. The V gene's germline CDR1 is SGHVS and CDR2 FQNEAQ. V dropped 9 bases and J dropped 0 bases, with 6 bases sitting between them.

This clonotype appeared a few times. The V and J genes are TRBV7-9 and TRBJ2-1; 14 bases line up with TRBD2. Trimming at V came to 4 bases and at J to 9 bases, leaving 8 bases not matched to a gene. The germline V gene has CDR1 SEHNR and CDR2 FQNEAQ (reference sequence). The CDR3 spans 16 residues. The CDR3 DNA follows: TGTGCCAGCAGCTCGCCGCTTGGACTAGCGGGGGGTGAGCAGTTCTTC. Amino acid sequence: CASSSPLGLAGGEQFF.

This clonotype has a handful of counts. This rearrangement joins TRBV12-3 or TRBV12-4 to TRBJ1-3; no definite D call. The CDR3 has 12 residues. V shed 6 bases and J shed 2 bases, with 5 bases lying between them. Written as DNA, the CDR3 is TGTGCCAGCAGCCCGACTGGAAACACCATATATTTT. This codes for CASSPTGNTIYF.

The V call is TRBV20-1, the J call TRBJ2-5; TRBD2 matches 8 bases. Trimming removed 5 bases from V and 5 bases from J; junction bases left unmatched: 10. Looked up from germline, CDR1 is DFQATT and CDR2 is SNEGSKA (reference sequence). CDR3 length: 14 residues. CDR3 coding DNA: TGCAGTGCTGCGGGGGGCTGGGGTGTCGAGACCCAGTACTTC. Translated, it gives CSAAGGWGVETQYF.

This clonotype was seen more than once but under ten times. V is TRBV5-1 and J is TRBJ2-1; possible D gene TRBD2, 6 bases. The CDR3 totals 16 residues. V was cut by 4 bases and J by 0 bases, with 14 bases left in between. The germline V gene has CDR1 SGHRS and CDR2 YFSETQ. CDR3 coding DNA: TGCGCCAGCAGCGGCACGGGGGTTCACTCCTACAATGAGCAGTTCTTC. Translation: CASSGTGVHSYNEQFF.

This clonotype was counted only a few times. This rearrangement joins TRBV7-2 to TRBJ2-3; D is perhaps TRBD2 (6 bases). Trimming took 2 bases from V and 5 from J, leaving 11 bases between them. Looked up from germline, CDR1 is SGHTA and CDR2 is FQGNSA. CDR3 length equals 14 residues. The CDR3 nucleotides read TGTGCCAGCAGCTTAAGGAGGGGTGGAGATACGCAGTATTTT. Encoded protein: CASSLRRGGDTQYF.

In this sample, this clonotype turned up a few times. The CDR3 coding sequence is TGTGCCAGCAGTGTACGGGAAACAGATACGCAGTATTTT. It encodes CASSVRETDTQYF. The chain is built from TRBV6-4 and TRBJ2-3, with a possible D match to TRBD2 (5 bases). The germline V and J ends were trimmed by 4 bases and 3 bases, with 8 bases remaining between them. The CDR3 totals 13 residues. Germline V gives CDR1 MRHNA, CDR2 SNTAGT.

CDR3 in amino acids: CATSDYDGHEQFF. The CDR3 region has the DNA TGTGCCACCAGTGACTACGATGGACATGAGCAGTTCTTC. The rearrangement joins TRBV24-1 to TRBJ2-1; D ambiguous. Trimming took 4 bases from V and 8 from J, leaving 11 bases between them. The CDR3 spans 13 residues. Germline V gene sequence: CDR1 KGHDR, CDR2 SFDVKD.

A few counts support this clonotype. The gene calls are TRBV4-1 and TRBJ2-7; perhaps TRBD2 as D (7 bases). The CDR3 length is 15 residues. Germline CDR1 reads MGHRA; CDR2 reads YSYEKL. V shed 1 base and J shed 3 bases, with 13 bases lying between them. In nucleotides, the CDR3 is TGCGCCAGCAGCCAAGGGGAGGGGGTCCTCTACGAGCAGTACTTC. This gives the protein CASSQGEGVLYEQYF.

This clonotype has just a few counts. This chain links TRBV9 with TRBJ2-1, with D tentatively TRBD2 (6 bases). The V gene's germline CDR1 is SGDLS and CDR2 YYNGEE. The CDR3 has 15 residues. Trimming removed 2 bases from V and 6 bases from J, with 15 bases in between. This CDR3 is CASSVSSGAFNEQFF. The DNA for the CDR3 is TGTGCCAGCAGCGTCAGTAGCGGAGCGTTCAATGAGCAGTTCTTC.

Ten or more counts support this clonotype. Here the CDR3 reads CASSVDGGYSYNEQFF. The CDR3 coding sequence is TGTGCCAGCAGCGTAGATGGCGGATACTCCTACAATGAGCAGTTCTTC. The J gene is TRBJ2-1, the V gene TRBV9, with D unclear. This CDR3 is built from 16 residues. Trimming left V 0 bases short and J 0 bases short, with 10 bases between. Germline V gives CDR1 SGDLS, CDR2 YYNGEE.

This clonotype showed up many times. This chain connects TRBV5-1 to TRBJ2-1, with 7 bases that match TRBD2. The V segment lost 4 bases and the J segment 10 bases; nucleotides outside the gene matches: 8. Per the germline V gene, CDR1 is SGHRS and CDR2 is YFSETQ. This CDR3 contains 13 residues. For the CDR3, the DNA is TGCGCCAGCAGCCCTGGACTAGTCGAGGAGCAGTTCTTC. This encodes CASSPGLVEEQFF.

This chain joins TRBV27 and TRBJ1-4; the D gene is possibly TRBD1 (6 bases). Germline V gene lookup returns CDR1 MNHEY and CDR2 SMNVEV (reference sequence). This CDR3 contains 14 residues. The V end was cut by 6 bases, the J end by 8 bases, with 16 bases between. CDR3 residues: CASRGTMLGEKLFF. The CDR3 nucleotides are TGTGCCAGCAGGGGGACAATGCTGGGGGAAAAACTGTTTTTT.

CDR3 loop: CSARDGTANTQYF. CDR3 nucleotides: TGCAGTGCTAGAGATGGGACGGCGAATACGCAGTATTTT. The chain uses TRBV20-1 and TRBJ2-3, with D perhaps assigned TRBD1 or TRBD2 (5 bases each). The CDR3 is made up of 13 amino acids. The V end lost 0 bases, the J end lost 7 bases, and 11 bases lay between the germline ends. Per the germline V gene, CDR1 is DFQATT and CDR2 is SNEGSKA (reference sequence).

This chain uses TRBV12-3 or TRBV12-4 with TRBJ2-7, with no clear D. The V gene lost 2 bases and the J gene lost 7 bases, with 12 bases spanning the gap. The CDR3 is made up of 13 amino acids. CDR3 DNA sequence: TGTGCCAGCAGTTTAAGGGTTAGTGGAGAGCAGTACTTC. This gives the protein CASSLRVSGEQYF.

This chain links TRBV3-1 with TRBJ1-1, with TRBD1 matching 7 bases. V lost 4 bases to trimming and J lost 0 bases; unmatched junction nucleotides: 8. The CDR3 runs 16 residues. The germline gives CDR1 LGHDT, CDR2 YNNKEL (reference sequence). The CDR3 region is CASSPWTGLMNTEAFF. The CDR3 DNA reads as TGTGCCAGCAGCCCTTGGACAGGACTCATGAACACTGAAGCTTTCTTT.

This clonotype appeared a few times. CDR3 protein: CASITGPTDTQYF. The CDR3 coding sequence is TGTGCCAGCATTACAGGCCCCACAGATACGCAGTATTTT. The chain combines TRBV7-9 with TRBJ2-3, with TRBD1 as a possible D gene (5 bases). Trimming took off 7 bases at V and 2 bases at J, with 10 bases between the two ends. Germline CDR1 reads SEHNR; CDR2 reads FQNEAQ (reference sequence). The CDR3 covers 13 residues.

This clonotype turned up a few times. This rearrangement joins TRBV30 to TRBJ2-3; TRBD2 might be the D (5 bases). CDR1 is GTSNPN, CDR2 SVGIG, per germline (reference sequence). V was shortened by 3 bases and J by 2 bases, with 15 bases between the two germline ends. This CDR3 is 15 amino acids long. Here the CDR3 DNA reads TGTGCCTGGAGGCCGCGGGTGCGACCCACAGATACGCAGTATTTT. Translated: CAWRPRVRPTDTQYF. The complete variable domain, with remaining parts taken from reference TRBV30 and TRBJ2-3, reads SQTIHQWPATLVQPVGSPLSLECTVEGTSNPNLYWYRQAAGRGLQLLFYSVGIGQISSEVPQNLSASRPQDRQFILSSKKLLLSDSGFYLCAWRPRVRPTDTQYFGPGTRLTVL.

There are a few counts of this clonotype. J is TRBJ1-3 and V is TRBV10-3; 9 nucleotides agree with TRBD1. Germline-derived CDR1 and CDR2 are ENHRY and SYGVKD. The CDR3 has 16 residues. After removal of 4 bases from V and 0 bases from J, the junction contained 4 bases not matched to a gene. The CDR3 DNA reads TGTGCCATCAGTGGGACAGGGGTCAGCTCTGGAAACACCATATATTTT. Translation gives CAISGTGVSSGNTIYF.

Many counts were recorded for this clonotype. One junction end does not reproduce the germline sequence, and a read error may be involved. The chain uses TRBV3-1 and TRBJ1-1, with 7 bases lining up with TRBD1. This CDR3 is built from 14 residues. The germline V gene has CDR1 LGHDT and CDR2 YNNKEL (reference sequence). CDR3 sequence (DNA): TGTGCCAGCAGTCAAGGGGGCAGGAACACTGAAGCTTTCTTT. This gives the protein CASSQGGRNTEAFF.

The genes are TRBV5-5 and TRBJ2-5, with a weak D call TRBD1 (6 bases). Deletions cut 3 bases from V and 4 bases from J, with 16 bases between. The CDR3 extends over 15 amino acids. The germline V gene has CDR1 SGHKS and CDR2 YYEKEE (reference sequence). CDR3 nucleotide sequence: TGTGCCAGCAGCTCAGAGACAGGTCTCCGAGAGACCCAGTACTTC. It specifies CASSSETGLRETQYF.

This clonotype was seen only once. The chain employs TRBV18 and TRBJ2-6; D remains unclear. Trimming left V 3 bases short and J 6 bases short, with 3 bases between. The germline CDR1 and CDR2 sequences are KGHSH and LQKENI. The CDR3 totals 12 residues. This chain's CDR3 is CASSPLANVLTF. The CDR3, as DNA: TGTGCCAGCTCACCCCTGGCCAACGTCCTGACTTTC.

The sample holds many counts of this clonotype. J is TRBJ1-1 and V is TRBV5-4, with 7 bases that match TRBD1. CDR3 size: 15 residues. Germline V CDR1 and CDR2: SGHNT, YYREEE (reference sequence). After removal of 5 bases from V and 2 bases from J, the junction contained 9 bases not matched to a gene. The CDR3 coding sequence is TGTGCCAGCAGTTCAGACAGGGCCATAAACACTGAAGCTTTCTTT. Protein product: CASSSDRAINTEAFF.